These 3 T cell receptor beta chains came from one sample sequenced in a study of shared clonotypes between healthy human individuals. Positively selected for CCR7, the CD45RO-negative cells used as naive CD8 cells excluded terminally differentiated effector memory CD45RA+ cells. Libraries were prepared by immunoSEQ multiplex PCR; TCRdb keeps only in-frame clonotypes and omits some of them. The table shows around 2,100,000 clones, with about 95% occurring only once. The material sequenced was naive CD8+ T cells sorted from blood. The receptors stem from a man aged 18 to 30 in good health.

The genes are TRBV10-3 and TRBJ2-1; D uncertain. The CDR3 runs to 15 residues. V was clipped by 2 bases and J by 1 base, with 9 bases between them. Germline CDR1 is ENHRY and CDR2 is SYGVKD. This CDR3 is CAISEGRFSYNEQFF. Here the CDR3 DNA reads TGTGCCATCAGTGAGGGAAGATTTTCCTACAATGAGCAGTTCTTC.

This sequence joins TRBV30 and TRBJ1-4, with TRBD1 identical over 7 bases. Germline CDR1 and CDR2: GTSNPN and SVGIG (reference sequence). V lost 4 bases to trimming and J lost 8 bases; unmatched junction nucleotides: 16. The CDR3 contains 16 residues. The CDR3 nucleotides are TGTGCCTGGATCGTAAGCCCGACAGGGATCAGGGAAAAACTGTTTTTT. Translated, it gives CAWIVSPTGIREKLFF.

CDR3 in DNA: TGTGCCAGCAGGCCCGGGACAAAGGAGACCCAGTACTTC. Translation gives CASRPGTKETQYF. The rearrangement uses TRBV28 and TRBJ2-5, with TRBD1 as a possible D gene (6 bases). CDR1 MDHEN and CDR2 SYDVKM come from the germline V gene. V lost 6 bases and J 5 bases, leaving 13 bases between the germline ends. The CDR3 is made up of 13 amino acids.